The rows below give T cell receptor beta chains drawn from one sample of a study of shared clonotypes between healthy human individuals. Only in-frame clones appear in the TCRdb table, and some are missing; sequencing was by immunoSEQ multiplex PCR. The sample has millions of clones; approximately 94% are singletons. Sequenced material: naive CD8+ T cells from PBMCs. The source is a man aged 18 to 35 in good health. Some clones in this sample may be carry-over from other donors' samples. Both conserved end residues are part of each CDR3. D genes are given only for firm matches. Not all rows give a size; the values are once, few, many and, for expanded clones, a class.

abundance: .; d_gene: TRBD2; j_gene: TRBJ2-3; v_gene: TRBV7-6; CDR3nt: TGTGCCAGCAGCTTAGGACGCGGGAGGACCACAGATACGCAGTATTTT; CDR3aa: CASSLGRGRTTDTQYF
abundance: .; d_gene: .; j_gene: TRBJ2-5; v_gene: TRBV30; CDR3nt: TGTGCCTGGAGGTCCCAAGAGACCCAGTACTTC; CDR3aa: CAWRSQETQYF
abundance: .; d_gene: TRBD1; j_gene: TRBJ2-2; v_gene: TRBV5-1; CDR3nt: TGCGCCAGCAGCTTGCGGACCGGGACAGGGCTCGAGGGCGGGGAGCTGTTTTTT; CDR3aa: CASSLRTGTGLEGGELFF
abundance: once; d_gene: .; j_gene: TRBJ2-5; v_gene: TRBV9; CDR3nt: TGTGCCAGCAGCCCAGAACCGGGACGCTTTTCGGAGACCCAGTACTTC; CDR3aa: CASSPEPGRFSETQYF
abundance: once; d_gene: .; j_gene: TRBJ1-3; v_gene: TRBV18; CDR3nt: TGTGCCAGCTCACCACCGGGGCAGTTCGGTCTCTCTGGAAACACCATATATTTT; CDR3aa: CASSPPGQFGLSGNTIYF
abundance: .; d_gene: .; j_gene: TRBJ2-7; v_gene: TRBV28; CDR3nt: TGTGCCAGCAGTTTGCCCCGGGGGCTCGAGCAGTACTTC; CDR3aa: CASSLPRGLEQYF
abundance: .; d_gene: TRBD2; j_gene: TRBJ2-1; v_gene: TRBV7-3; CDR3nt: TGTGCCAGCAGCCCTTCTGGGCTAGCGGGAGTTTCCTACAATGAGCAGTTCTTC; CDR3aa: CASSPSGLAGVSYNEQFF
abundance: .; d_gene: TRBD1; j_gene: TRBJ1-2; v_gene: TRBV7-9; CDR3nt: TGTGCCAGCAGTTCCCGACAGGGCTATGGCTACACCTTC; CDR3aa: CASSSRQGYGYTF
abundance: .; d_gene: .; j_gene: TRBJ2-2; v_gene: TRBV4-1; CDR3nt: TGCGCCAGCAGCCAAGAAAGGGCAGGGGTGAACACCGGGGAGCTGTTTTTT; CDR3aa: CASSQERAGVNTGELFF
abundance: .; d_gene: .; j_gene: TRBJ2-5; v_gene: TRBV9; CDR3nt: TGTGCCAGCAGCGGGCCCGGAGAGACCCAGTACTTC; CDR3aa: CASSGPGETQYF
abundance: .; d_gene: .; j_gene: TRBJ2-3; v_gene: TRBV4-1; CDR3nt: TGCGCCAGCAGCCAACCTGGGACAGATACGCAGTATTTT; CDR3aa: CASSQPGTDTQYF
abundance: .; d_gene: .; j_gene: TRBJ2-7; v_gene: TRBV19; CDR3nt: TGTGCCAGTAGTATAAGAAGCGGCTCCTACGAGCAGTACTTC; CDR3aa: CASSIRSGSYEQYF
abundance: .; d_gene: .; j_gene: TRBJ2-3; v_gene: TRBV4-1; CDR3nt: TGCGCCAGCAGCCAAGTAGAGTATTCTCCAGATACGCAGTATTTT; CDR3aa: CASSQVEYSPDTQYF
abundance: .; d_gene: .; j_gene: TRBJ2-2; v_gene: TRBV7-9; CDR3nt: TGTGCCAGCAGCTTTTCAACAGGTGGGGGGCGGAACACCGGGGAGCTGTTTTTT; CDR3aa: CASSFSTGGGRNTGELFF
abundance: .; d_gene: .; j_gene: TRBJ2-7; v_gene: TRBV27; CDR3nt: TGTGCCAGCAGCAACAGGGACTCCTACGAGCAGTACTTC; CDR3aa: CASSNRDSYEQYF
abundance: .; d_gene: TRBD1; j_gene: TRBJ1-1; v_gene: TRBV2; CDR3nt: TGTGCCAGCAGTGAATCTTTTGGACAGGAGAACACTGAAGCTTTCTTT; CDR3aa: CASSESFGQENTEAFF
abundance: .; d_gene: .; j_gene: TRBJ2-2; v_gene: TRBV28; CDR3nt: TGTGCCAGCAGTTTACTCAGGGCCACCGGGGAGCTGTTTTTT; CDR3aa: CASSLLRATGELFF
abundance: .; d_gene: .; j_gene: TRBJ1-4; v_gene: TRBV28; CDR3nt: TGTGCCAGCAGTCCGGGAGGATTCGCAGGAACTAATGAAAAACTGTTTTTT; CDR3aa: CASSPGGFAGTNEKLFF
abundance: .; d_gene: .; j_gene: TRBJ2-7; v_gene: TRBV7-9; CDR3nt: TGTGCCAGCAGCGACTTGAAGAACAGGATCTACGAGCAGTACTTC; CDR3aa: CASSDLKNRIYEQYF
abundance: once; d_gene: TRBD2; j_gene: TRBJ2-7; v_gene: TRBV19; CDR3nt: TGTGCCAGTAGTTTACTAGCGCGCTCCTACGAGCAGTACTTC; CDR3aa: CASSLLARSYEQYF
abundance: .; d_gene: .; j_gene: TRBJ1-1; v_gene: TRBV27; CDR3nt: TGTGCCAGCAGTTTATTTCGGACATACCCCAACGCTGAAGCTTTCTTT; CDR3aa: CASSLFRTYPNAEAFF
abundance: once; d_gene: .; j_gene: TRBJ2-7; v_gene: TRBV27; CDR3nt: TGTGCCAGCAGTCCACTGGACGGCCCGAGCTCCTACGAGCAGTACTTC; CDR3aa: CASSPLDGPSSYEQYF
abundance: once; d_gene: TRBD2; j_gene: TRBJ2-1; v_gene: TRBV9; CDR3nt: TGTGCCAGCAGCGCAGCGGGATCGGCCTACAATGAGCAGTTCTTC; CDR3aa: CASSAAGSAYNEQFF
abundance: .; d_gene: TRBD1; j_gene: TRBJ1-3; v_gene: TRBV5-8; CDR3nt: TGTGCCAGCAGCCGGGACAGGGGCGTGTTGAGCCCTGGAAACACCATATATTTT; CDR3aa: CASSRDRGVLSPGNTIYF
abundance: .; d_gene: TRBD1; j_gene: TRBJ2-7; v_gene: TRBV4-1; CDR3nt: TGCGCCAGCAGCCAAGTAGGGACAGCATACTACGAGCAGTACTTC; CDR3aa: CASSQVGTAYYEQYF
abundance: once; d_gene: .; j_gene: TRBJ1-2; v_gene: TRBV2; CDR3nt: TGTGCCAGCAGGGGGACCGATAACTATGGCTACACCTTC; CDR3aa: CASRGTDNYGYTF
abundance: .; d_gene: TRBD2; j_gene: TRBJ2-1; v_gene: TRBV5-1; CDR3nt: TGCGCCAGCAGCAGAACCTGGACTAGCGGGCCCGCCCTCAATGAGCAGTTCTTC; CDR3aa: CASSRTWTSGPALNEQFF
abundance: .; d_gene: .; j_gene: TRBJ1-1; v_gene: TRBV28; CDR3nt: TGTGCCAGCAGTTTCTACGGGGGCGGTGAAGCTTTCTTT; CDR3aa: CASSFYGGGEAFF
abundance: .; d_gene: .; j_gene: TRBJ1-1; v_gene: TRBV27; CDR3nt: TGTGCCAGCTCTAAGGGTTCGAACACTGAAGCTTTCTTT; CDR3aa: CASSKGSNTEAFF
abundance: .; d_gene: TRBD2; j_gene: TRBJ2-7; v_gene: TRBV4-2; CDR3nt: TGTGCCAGCAGCCAAGAGATGCGGGAGTTGGGGTACGAGCAGTACTTC; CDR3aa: CASSQEMRELGYEQYF
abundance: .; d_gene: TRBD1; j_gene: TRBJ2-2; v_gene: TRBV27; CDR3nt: TGTGCCAGCAGCTCCGGGACAGGGGGCTACACCGGGGAGCTGTTTTTT; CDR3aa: CASSSGTGGYTGELFF